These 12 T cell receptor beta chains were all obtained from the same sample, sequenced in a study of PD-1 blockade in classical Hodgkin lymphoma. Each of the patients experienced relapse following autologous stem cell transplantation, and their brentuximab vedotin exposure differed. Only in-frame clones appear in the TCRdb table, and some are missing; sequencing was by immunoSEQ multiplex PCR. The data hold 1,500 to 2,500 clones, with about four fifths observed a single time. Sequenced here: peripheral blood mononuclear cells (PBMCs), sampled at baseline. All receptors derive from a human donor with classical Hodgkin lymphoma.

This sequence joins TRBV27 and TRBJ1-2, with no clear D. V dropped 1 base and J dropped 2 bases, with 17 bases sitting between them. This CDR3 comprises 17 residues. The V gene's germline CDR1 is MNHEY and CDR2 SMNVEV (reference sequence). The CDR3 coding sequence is TGTGCCAGCAGTTTATACGGTGGGGTAAGCTACAACTATGGCTACACCTTC. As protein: CASSLYGGVSYNYGYTF.

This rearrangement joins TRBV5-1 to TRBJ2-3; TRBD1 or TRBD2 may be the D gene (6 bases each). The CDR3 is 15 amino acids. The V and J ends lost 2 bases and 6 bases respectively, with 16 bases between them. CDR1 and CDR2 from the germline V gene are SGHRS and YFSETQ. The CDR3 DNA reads TGCGCCAGCAGCTTTGTTACAGGGAGGAGTGATACGCAGTATTTT. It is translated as CASSFVTGRSDTQYF.

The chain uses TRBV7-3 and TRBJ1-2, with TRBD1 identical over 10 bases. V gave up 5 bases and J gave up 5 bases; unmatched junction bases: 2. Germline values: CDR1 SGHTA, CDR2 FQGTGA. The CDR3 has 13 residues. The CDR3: CASSPDRGYGYTF. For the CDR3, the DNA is TGTGCCAGCAGCCCGGACAGGGGGTATGGCTACACCTTC.

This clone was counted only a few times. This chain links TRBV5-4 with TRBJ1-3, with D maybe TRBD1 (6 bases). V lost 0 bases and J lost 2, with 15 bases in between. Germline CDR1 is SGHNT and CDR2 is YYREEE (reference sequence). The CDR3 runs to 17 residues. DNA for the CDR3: TGTGCCAGCAGCTTGGATGAGGGGGGACCAACTGGAAACACCATATATTTT. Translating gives CASSLDEGGPTGNTIYF.

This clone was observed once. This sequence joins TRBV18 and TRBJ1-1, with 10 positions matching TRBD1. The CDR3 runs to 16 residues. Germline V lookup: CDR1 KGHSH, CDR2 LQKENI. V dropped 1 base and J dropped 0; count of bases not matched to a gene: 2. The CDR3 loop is CASSPRDRGLNTEAFF. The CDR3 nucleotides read TGTGCCAGCTCACCACGGGACAGGGGCCTGAACACTGAAGCTTTCTTT.

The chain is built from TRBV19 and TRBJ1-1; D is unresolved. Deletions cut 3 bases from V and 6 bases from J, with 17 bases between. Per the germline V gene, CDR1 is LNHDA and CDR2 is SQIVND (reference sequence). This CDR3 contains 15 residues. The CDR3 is CASSILWSLGAEAFF. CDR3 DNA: TGTGCCAGTAGTATCTTGTGGTCCCTTGGGGCTGAAGCTTTCTTT.

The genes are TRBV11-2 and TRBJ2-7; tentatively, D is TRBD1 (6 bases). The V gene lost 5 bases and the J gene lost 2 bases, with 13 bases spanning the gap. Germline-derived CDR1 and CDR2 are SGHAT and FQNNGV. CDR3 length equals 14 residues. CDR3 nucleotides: TGTGCCAGCAGCACCTGGACAGAGGCCTACGAGCAGTACTTC. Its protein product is CASSTWTEAYEQYF.

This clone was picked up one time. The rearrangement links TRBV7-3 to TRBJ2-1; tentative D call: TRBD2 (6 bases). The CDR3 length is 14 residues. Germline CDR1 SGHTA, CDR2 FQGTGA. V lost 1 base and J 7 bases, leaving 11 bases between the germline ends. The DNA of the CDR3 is TGTGCCAGCAGCTTAAACGGGGGACCGAATGAGCAGTTCTTC. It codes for CASSLNGGPNEQFF.

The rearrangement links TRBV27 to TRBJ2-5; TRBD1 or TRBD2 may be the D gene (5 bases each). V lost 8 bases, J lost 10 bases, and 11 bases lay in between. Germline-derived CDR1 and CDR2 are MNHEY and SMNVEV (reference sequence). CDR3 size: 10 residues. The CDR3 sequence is CASERGSQYF. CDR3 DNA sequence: TGTGCCAGCGAGAGGGGAAGCCAGTACTTC.

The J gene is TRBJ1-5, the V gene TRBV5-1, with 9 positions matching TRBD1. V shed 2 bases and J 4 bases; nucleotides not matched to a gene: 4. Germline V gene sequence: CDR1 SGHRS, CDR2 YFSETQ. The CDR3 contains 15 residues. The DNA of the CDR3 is TGCGCCAGCAGCTTTGAGACAGGGGGAAATCAGCCCCAGCATTTT. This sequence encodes CASSFETGGNQPQHF. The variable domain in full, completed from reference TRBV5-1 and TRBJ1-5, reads KAGVTQTPRYLIKTRGQQVTLSCSPISGHRSVSWYQQTPGQGLQFLFEYFSETQRNKGNFPGRFSGRQFSNSRSEMNVSTLELGDSALYLCASSFETGGNQPQHFGDGTRLSIL.

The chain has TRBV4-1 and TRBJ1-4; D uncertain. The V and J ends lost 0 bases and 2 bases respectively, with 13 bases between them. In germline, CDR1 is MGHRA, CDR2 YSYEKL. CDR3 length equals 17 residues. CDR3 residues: CASSQDHQRATNEKLFF. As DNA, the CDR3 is TGCGCCAGCAGCCAAGATCACCAACGGGCGACTAATGAAAAACTGTTTTTT.

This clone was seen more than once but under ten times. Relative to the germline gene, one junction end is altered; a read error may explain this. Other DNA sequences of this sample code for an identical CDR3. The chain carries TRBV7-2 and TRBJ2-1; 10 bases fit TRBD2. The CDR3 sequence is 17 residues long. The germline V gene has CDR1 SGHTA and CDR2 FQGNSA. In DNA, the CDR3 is TGTGCCAGCAGCCTAGCCGCTCTGGCTAGCGGGGGCTATGAGCAGTTCTTC. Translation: CASSLAALASGGYEQFF.